This TCR beta chain derives from a study of cytomegalovirus exposure and HLA in healthy donors (dated by TCRdb to the late 2010s). As for the study more broadly: An earlier analysis of some 500 of the donors reported more than 250 Gb of sequence data and 117 million unique TCR beta sequences from approximately 180 million T cells. Roughly 320 gigabases of sequencing data and around 80 million unique TCR sequences made up an early release that covered 500 to 700 HLA-typed donors. The genetic ancestry cluster associated with self-reported Caucasian donors included 80% to 90% of the roughly 400 genotyped donors. The study aimed to test whether cataloging public T cell receptors could reveal signatures of past pathogen exposure. Using immunosequencing, the study profiled T cell repertoires from roughly 650 subjects and related those repertoires to cytomegalovirus serostatus. In addition to the first cohort of hundreds of subjects, a separate validation cohort of over 90 different subjects was used. High-throughput TCR immunosequencing, statistical association of individual TCRs with disease status, and machine learning were combined to predict cytomegalovirus infection status. To study patterns of TCR occurrence, a later analysis re-analyzed previously published TCR beta repertoires from around 660 donors and added high-resolution HLA genotyping. In the later analysis, no new phenotypic data were used to find candidate immune exposures; instead, reliance was placed on TCR beta sequences and their occurrence across donors. An earlier analysis of 450 to 750 of the donors used high-throughput TCR beta sequencing to judge whether each TCR beta V gene segment behaved as functional or pseudogenic. Donor age, sex, ethnicity and CMV serostatus were collected together with the repertoire data. Genome-wide SNP genotypes for about 65% of the roughly 700 donors were used in a later genetic analysis, which treated that subset as a discovery cohort. Every discovery cohort repertoire had been produced on one sequencing platform. Class I and class II HLA loci were covered by the typing at four-digit resolution. The number of donors typed differed by locus, with 629-630 for A, B, C, DRB1 and DQB1, 522 for DQA1, some 570 for DPA1, and 450 to 480 for DPB1. Several DR-DQ haplotypes were handled as single units for association and clustering because linkage in the cohort was strong. On average, roughly 250,000 unique TCR beta nucleotide sequences were sequenced per donor among about 400 genotyped donors of the cohort, with approximately 18% of those sequences being non-productive.

Libraries were constructed by the immunoSEQ multiplex PCR assay. For the multiplex PCR, a mixture combining 60 forward primers for TCR Vbeta segments and 13 reverse primers for TCR Jbeta segments was used. A multiplex PCR assay on genomic DNA amplified the CDR3 region of rearranged TCR beta genes. The amplified TCR beta libraries were sequenced on the Illumina HiSeq System as 87-base-pair reads. Per the authors' processing: Across the 500 to 750 repertoires, a later analysis counted around 80 million unique TCR beta chains, 9 million to 14 million of which were shared by at least two donors. To remove PCR and sequencing errors, raw reads were error-corrected and collapsed into unique sequences using a nearest-neighbor algorithm that merged closely related sequences. V, D and J gene segments were assigned by aligning CDR3 sequences to IMGT reference sequences. For a sequence to be retained, a match of at least six nucleotides was required to both a V gene segment and a J gene segment. Rearrangements were called productive when the CDR3 lacked stop codons and stayed in frame with V and J; all others were non-productive. CDR3 was defined by IMGT convention, running from the second conserved V-encoded cysteine to the conserved J-encoded phenylalanine. In an earlier analysis of more than 550 of the donors, sequences lacking an unambiguous match to a single V gene segment were excluded. An earlier analysis of several hundred of the donors classified V segments as functional when productive rearrangements were above 56.7% and as segregating when the standard deviation between donors was above 5%. A statistical classification framework was built for diagnosing cytomegalovirus status from the catalog of TCR beta chain sequences. In a later analysis, V and J genes were assigned by comparing TCR nucleotide sequences against IMGT/GENE-DB human TR gene sequences. In a later analysis, CDR3 sequences and most-parsimonious VDJ recombination scenarios were assigned using the TCRdist pipeline. In a later analysis, every TCR beta chain was defined by the combination of its CDR3 amino acid sequence and its V-gene family, and reads without a unique V-gene family were dropped. A later analysis removed 500 to 600 highly shared, low-generation-probability nucleotide sequences to deal with suspected cross-contamination and a sequencing artifact. A later analysis calculated a clonal expansion index for each public chain from normalized within-repertoire ranks of inferred template counts. In a later analysis, generation probabilities were computed using a VDJ recombination model fitted to out-of-frame rearrangements, and the results were checked against IGoR. In a later analysis, TCR-TCR, TCR-HLA and TCR-CMV co-occurrence was scored with hypergeometric tests, and a repertoire-size bias correction was applied to TCR pairs. A later analysis estimated false discovery rates by permuting HLA or CMV assignments 20 times. A later analysis grouped co-occurring TCRs with DBSCAN, adding TCRdist sequence similarity when clustering within HLA-allele-positive subsets. Repertoires with fewer than 30,000 or more than 120,000 public chains were left out of co-occurrence clustering, as were about 5 repertoires with anomalous nucleotide sharing. TCRdb re-hosts the immuneACCESS table, in-frame sequences only. Its copies lack some clones; in the studies checked, an unresolved V gene accounts for under half of them, and the cause for the rest is not known. From that table come the V and J calls and clone size; the DNA was used to work out D and trimming. This sample gives roughly 150,000 clones in total; over 80% of them show up just once. About 1.4% of the sample is taken by the ten largest.

Clipping removes 8 bases from V and 2 bases from J, with 0 as the unmatched junction base count. The CDR1 and CDR2 encoded by the germline V gene are LGHNA and YNFKEQ. The CDR3 starts with the cysteine, ends with the phenylalanine, and has 11 residues. The sequence is cut down to CDR3 DNA, 33 bases in frame from base 1. The cohort consisted of 666 healthy bone marrow donors. Cohort members were all nominally healthy when sampled, although unrecorded immune exposures were likely present. The donor tested CMV seronegative and was one of the 352 seronegative cohort members. Every donor gave a peripheral blood sample, and the peripheral blood mononuclear cells from that sample were used for TCR beta sequencing. Genomic DNA extraction from the blood cell samples was performed with the Qiagen DNeasy Blood Extraction Kit. With regard to this clone: What this receptor recognizes is not known. Base quality data are lacking; no much larger clone is found one base away.

Beyond this particular receptor, the publication reports: This cohort had only TCR beta chains sequenced, and the lack of alpha or paired-chain data limited which features could be detected. Because the 87-base-pair reads could not distinguish some IMGT-functional V segments, including TRBV6-2 and TRBV6-3, those segments were excluded. At a false discovery rate of 0.05, a later analysis linked 15,000 to 20,000 TCR beta sequences to specific HLA alleles. A further reported finding was that TCR beta sequences accurately predicted the HLA-A and HLA-B alleles for most subjects in the first cohort. The classifier was reported to diagnose cytomegalovirus status with high specificity and sensitivity in both the original and validation cohorts. A group of highly shared sequence variants was considered likely to be a technical artifact of the sequencing pipeline. The study gave a list of 150 to 200 TCR beta chains associated with cytomegalovirus. According to the authors, the approach could potentially be generalized to other disease states and immunological phenotypes. Immune exposure information for the cohort was limited to CMV serostatus. In vitro tests confirmed that three of the cytomegalovirus-associated TCR beta chains recognize cytomegalovirus antigens. When HLA alleles, especially DR and DQ, strongly co-occurred, attributing TCR associations to individual alleles was difficult. Compared with equally common non-associated chains, HLA-associated TCR beta chains in a later analysis were more clonally expanded and had lower generation probabilities. Because counts were too low, roughly 16 rarely observed V segments, including chromosome 9 orphons, were excluded from the earlier analysis of some 540 of the donors. Broadly in line with IMGT annotations, most TCR beta V segments showed up in productive rearrangements about 90% or about 30% of the time in an earlier analysis of a few hundred of the donors. In a later genetic analysis, a missense DCLRE1C variant was associated with V-gene and J-gene trimming of TCR beta chains, and the association was replicated in an independent cohort. According to a later analysis, parvovirus B19, influenza, CMV and Epstein-Barr virus appeared linked to several top co-occurrence clusters. In a later analysis, TCR association rates were found to vary across HLA loci, with the most associated TCRs seen for DRB1 alleles and the fewest for HLA-C alleles. Most TCR sequences were seen in very few donors, while some public TCRs were found in many individuals. Linkage disequilibrium might explain the correlated functional status among segregating V segments, but an unknown experimental factor could not be ruled out. Sequencing depth was assumed to be roughly uniform across donors in the presence/absence analyses, though that assumption may not hold. In a later analysis, most CMV-associated TCR beta chains were found to appear HLA-restricted, with HLA associations seemingly driven largely by CMV exposure. Compared with the roughly 710-donor mean, donors in an Asian-associated ancestry cluster had fewer N-insertions in productive TCRs, according to a later genetic analysis. Because HLA typing was missing for some donors at each locus, association tests included only the typed subset.

The sequenced material came from PBMCs. Recombination joined TRBV4-2 with TRBJ2-7, with 7 bases aligning to TRBD1. The receptor comes from a woman between 18 and 29 years old in good health and CMV-seronegative. The CDR3 protein: CASGTAYEQYF. Here is the DNA: TGTGCCAGCGGGACAGCCTACGAGCAGTACTTC.